The next 23 T cell receptor beta chains were all read from a single sample in a study of T cell changes during pregnancy in multiple sclerosis. The protocol was immunoSEQ multiplex PCR, while the TCRdb copy is restricted to in-frame clones and leaves out a portion. The sample includes around 41,000 clones, about 90% of them seen just once. The sequenced sample was CD4+ T cells from peripheral blood mononuclear cells, obtained in the third trimester of pregnancy. The receptors were gathered from a female donor in good health, enrolled as a control in a pregnancy study.

This clone appeared once. The chain links TRBV13 to TRBJ2-4; 8 bases match TRBD2. CDR3 length: 16 residues. CDR1 is PRHDT, CDR2 FYEKMQ, per germline (reference sequence). With V trimmed by 4 bases and J by 4 bases, 9 bases remained unmatched. The CDR3 reads CASSSRFTSGKNIQYF. The CDR3 DNA sequence: TGTGCCAGCAGCTCCCGCTTCACTAGCGGTAAAAACATTCAGTACTTC.

This chain joins TRBV19 and TRBJ1-5; D might be TRBD1 (5 bases). Germline-derived CDR1 and CDR2 are LNHDA and SQIVND (reference sequence). The V end was cut by 1 base, the J end by 1 base, with 11 bases between. There are 16 residues in the CDR3. CDR3 DNA: TGTGCCAGTAGTATAGCCTGGGGCCTAAGCAATCAGCCCCAGCATTTT. Protein product: CASSIAWGLSNQPQHF.

This clone was counted only a few times. The chain has TRBV7-2 and TRBJ2-7; 9 positions agree with TRBD2. CDR1 and CDR2 from the germline V gene are SGHTA and FQGNSA. V was pared by 1 base and J by 7 bases, with 8 bases of the junction left unmatched. The CDR3 covers 15 residues. The CDR3 spells CASSLGGAGGGEQYF. DNA of the CDR3: TGTGCCAGCAGCTTAGGTGGTGCGGGGGGGGGTGAGCAGTACTTC.

The chain is built from TRBV9 and TRBJ1-4; 10 positions match TRBD1. The CDR3 spans 17 residues. CDR1 is SGDLS and CDR2 is YYNGEE in the germline V gene. V lost 0 bases to trimming and J lost 2 bases; unmatched junction nucleotides: 4. The CDR3 loop is CASSVGGQGTTNEKLFF. The CDR3 nucleotides read TGTGCCAGCAGCGTAGGGGGACAGGGGACTACTAATGAAAAACTGTTTTTT.

The chain combines TRBV11-2 with TRBJ2-2; D is undetermined. From germline, CDR1 is SGHAT and CDR2 FQNNGV. This CDR3 region has 14 residues. V gave up 3 bases and J gave up 2 bases, with 7 bases separating them. CDR3 sequence (DNA): TGTGCCAGCAGCTTTGGGCTAAACACCGGGGAGCTGTTTTTT. This sequence encodes CASSFGLNTGELFF. The whole variable domain, remainder taken from reference TRBV11-2 and TRBJ2-2, is EAGVAQSPRYKIIEKRQSVAFWCNPISGHATLYWYQQILGQGPKLLIQFQNNGVVDDSQLPKDRFSAERLKGVDSTLKIQPAKLEDSAVYLCASSFGLNTGELFFGEGSRLTVL.

The CDR3 region is CASRGATGVAEQFF. CDR3 nucleotide sequence: TGTGCCAGCAGGGGGGCGACAGGGGTCGCCGAGCAGTTCTTC. The chain is built from TRBV25-1 and TRBJ2-1, with 8 bases identical to TRBD1. The CDR3 spans 14 residues. Germline V CDR1 and CDR2: MGHDK, SYGVNS. Trimming removed 6 bases from V and 10 bases from J; junction bases left unmatched: 11. The full variable domain, rest sourced from reference TRBV25-1 and TRBJ2-1, is EADIYQTPRYLVIGTGKKITLECSQTMGHDKMYWYQQDPGMELHLIHYSYGVNSTEKGDLSSESTVSRIRTEHFPLTLESARPSHTSQYLCASRGATGVAEQFFGPGTRLTVL.

The chain combines TRBV5-1 with TRBJ2-1; D call uncertain. Between the trimmed V and J ends, which lost 0 bases and 0 bases, there was a span of 4 bases. Per germline, CDR1 SGHRS and CDR2 YFSETQ. The CDR3 runs 14 residues. The CDR3 nucleotides are TGCGCCAGCAGCTTGGGGAGCTCCTACAATGAGCAGTTCTTC. This gives the protein CASSLGSSYNEQFF.

The genes are TRBV2 and TRBJ2-5, with 8 positions matching TRBD2. The CDR3 length is 17 residues. V trimming: 6 bases; J trimming: 5 bases; junction bases outside the gene matches: 17. Germline values: CDR1 SNHLY, CDR2 FYNNEI. CDR3 in amino acids: CASRGGTGGISVETQYF. CDR3 bases: TGTGCCAGCAGGGGTGGCACGGGGGGGATCTCAGTTGAGACCCAGTACTTC.

This chain joins TRBV28 and TRBJ1-5; TRBD1 matches 9 bases. The V and J ends lost 8 bases and 7 bases, in that order; junction bases with no gene match: 12. Per the germline V gene, CDR1 is MDHEN and CDR2 is SYDVKM. The CDR3 has 15 residues. The CDR3 region is CASGTGQGWSQPQHF. The CDR3 coding sequence is TGTGCCAGCGGCACGGGACAGGGATGGAGCCAGCCCCAGCATTTT.

V and J are TRBV11-2 and TRBJ2-7; tentatively, D is TRBD2 (6 bases). Trimming stripped 4 bases from V and 2 bases from J, with 15 bases between. This CDR3 contains 15 residues. Germline CDR1 reads SGHAT; CDR2 reads FQNNGV. The CDR3 is CASSYLGTPTYEQYF. In nucleotides, the CDR3 is TGTGCCAGCAGCTACCTTGGGACTCCAACCTACGAGCAGTACTTC.

The J gene is TRBJ1-1, the V gene TRBV30; 9 bases are shared with TRBD1. Per germline, CDR1 GTSNPN and CDR2 SVGIG (reference sequence). Trimming cost V 8 bases and J 0 bases; bases outside gene matches: 1. The CDR3 has 12 residues. CDR3 coding DNA: TGTGCCAGGGACAGGGTGAACACTGAAGCTTTCTTT. Translating it yields CARDRVNTEAFF.

The rearrangement joins TRBV19 to TRBJ2-2, with TRBD2 identical over 7 bases. The J segment lost 1 base and the V segment lost 3 bases, leaving 2 bases of the junction unmatched. Per germline, CDR1 LNHDA and CDR2 SQIVND (reference sequence). The CDR3 runs to 15 residues. The CDR3 region is CASSMAGVNTGELFF. DNA of the CDR3: TGTGCCAGTAGTATGGCGGGAGTGAACACCGGGGAGCTGTTTTTT.

The rearrangement links TRBV11-2 to TRBJ2-1; D is undetermined. The V gene lost 2 bases and the J gene lost 6 bases, with 14 bases spanning the gap. This CDR3 region has 15 residues. Looked up from germline, CDR1 is SGHAT and CDR2 is FQNNGV. This CDR3 reads CASSLSLPAGNEQFF. In nucleotides, the CDR3 is TGTGCCAGCAGCTTATCTCTACCCGCTGGCAATGAGCAGTTCTTC.

CDR3 region: CASSPDTYYEQYF. The CDR3, as DNA: TGCGCCAGCAGCCCAGACACCTACTACGAGCAGTACTTC. The V gene is TRBV5-1, the J gene TRBJ2-7, with D unresolved. Germline V lookup: CDR1 SGHRS, CDR2 YFSETQ. CDR3 length: 13 residues. Trimming removed 4 bases from V and 3 bases from J, with 11 bases in between.

The chain joins TRBV7-6 to TRBJ1-5; 8 bases are a match to TRBD1. The CDR3 consists of 15 residues. V shed 4 bases and J 2 bases; nucleotides not matched to a gene: 4. Germline V CDR1 and CDR2: SGHVS, FNYEAQ. CDR3 coding DNA: TGTGCCAGCAGCTCCGGACAGGGAGGCAATCAGCCCCAGCATTTT. The encoded protein is CASSSGQGGNQPQHF.

The CDR3 DNA reads as TGTGCCAGCAGCTTAGGGGTCCTAGTCGACAATGAGCAGTTCTTC. Protein: CASSLGVLVDNEQFF. The V gene is TRBV11-3, the J gene TRBJ2-1; D unclear. Germline-derived CDR1 and CDR2 are SGHNT and YENEEA. This CDR3 comprises 15 residues. V shed 1 base and J shed 5 bases, with 12 bases lying between them. Filled out from reference TRBV11-3 and TRBJ2-1, the complete variable domain reads EAGVVQSPRYKIIEKKQPVAFWCNPISGHNTLYWYLQNLGQGPELLIRYENEEAVDDSQLPKDRFSAERLKGVDSTLKIQPAELGDSAVYLCASSLGVLVDNEQFFGPGTRLTVL.

The genes are TRBV2 and TRBJ2-5; D might be TRBD2 (6 bases). This CDR3 contains 13 residues. From germline, CDR1 is SNHLY and CDR2 FYNNEI. With 5 bases removed from V and 2 bases from J, the gap between germline ends came to 9 bases. CDR3: CASSRDLQETQYF. DNA of the CDR3: TGTGCCAGCAGTCGGGACTTACAAGAGACCCAGTACTTC.

This sequence joins TRBV5-1 and TRBJ2-3; possibly TRBD1 for D (6 bases). Trimming removed 4 bases at V and 4 bases at J, with 19 bases between. The germline CDR1 and CDR2 sequences are SGHRS and YFSETQ. The CDR3 is 16 residues long. The CDR3 nucleotides are TGCGCCAGCAGCCCGGTAGGGAACAGGGTTGCAGATACGCAGTATTTT. This encodes CASSPVGNRVADTQYF.

The rearrangement joins TRBV5-1 to TRBJ1-1, with D possibly TRBD1 on 6 matching bases. The CDR3 spans 13 residues. Between the trimmed V and J ends, which lost 3 bases and 11 bases, there was a span of 17 bases. Germline CDR1 is SGHRS and CDR2 is YFSETQ. CDR3 sequence reads: CASSYAHDRLAFF. CDR3 in DNA: TGCGCCAGCAGCTACGCCCATGACAGGTTGGCTTTCTTT.

The chain employs TRBV6-1 and TRBJ1-2; no reliable D call. There are 16 residues in the CDR3. Trimming cost V 0 bases and J 1 base, with 12 bases left between them. Germline loops: CDR1 MNHNS, CDR2 SASEGT. CDR3 coding DNA: TGTGCCAGCAGTGAAGCGGTCGGGGTTGGTAACTATGGCTACACCTTC. As protein: CASSEAVGVGNYGYTF.

The chain joins TRBV6-5 to TRBJ2-7; the match to TRBD1 covers 7 bases. V shed 6 bases, J shed 2 bases, and the junction held 7 bases outside the gene matches. The CDR3 is made up of 14 amino acids. Germline CDR1 reads MNHEY; CDR2 reads SVGAGI. CDR3 nucleotide sequence: TGTGCCAGCAGACAACCGGGACAGCCCTACGAGCAGTACTTC. It yields the protein CASRQPGQPYEQYF.

The rearrangement uses TRBV7-2 and TRBJ1-4; no clear D. V lost 1 base and J lost 8, with 11 bases in between. CDR1 is SGHTA and CDR2 is FQGNSA in the germline V gene. The CDR3 is made up of 14 amino acids. DNA for the CDR3: TGTGCCAGCAGCTTAGGGGGAGTTGGGGAAAAACTGTTTTTT. It yields the protein CASSLGGVGEKLFF. Based on the CDR3 plus reference TRBV7-2 and TRBJ1-4, the full variable domain is GAGVSQSPSNKVTEKGKDVELRCDPISGHTALYWYRQSLGQGLEFLIYFQGNSAPDKSGLPSDRFSAERTGGSVSTLTIQRTQQEDSAVYLCASSLGGVGEKLFFGSGTQLSVL.

The chain has TRBV6-1 and TRBJ1-2, with 7 bases aligning to TRBD1. The CDR3 totals 12 residues. Per germline, CDR1 MNHNS and CDR2 SASEGT. The ends lost 4 bases at V and 5 bases at J; junction bases unmatched: 1. The chain's CDR3 is CASSGDSYGYTF. The CDR3 DNA reads TGTGCCAGCAGTGGGGACAGTTATGGCTACACCTTC.